These 17 T cell receptor beta chains were all obtained from the same sample, sequenced in a study of T cells expressing NK-cell markers. TCRdb reworked the 5' RACE reads into one entry per CDR3 protein, no DNA. There are some 410,000 distinct CDR3 sequences in the sample, with 7.3% held by the top ten. The sequencing input was blood T cells: a sorted CD56 or NKG2C T cell subset, CD4+ or CD8+ T cells, or bulk PBMC T cells (not recorded which). The receptors were sampled from a woman aged 18-70 years in good health.

CDR3 loop: CASSQPARVGGTQETQYF. The chain joins TRBV23-1 to TRBJ2-5; without DNA, the TCRdb call of TRBD2 cannot be checked. TRBV23-1 has ORF status, its function being uncertain. There are 18 residues in the CDR3.

The chain couples TRBV4-3 to TRBJ2-1; checking the TCRdb D call of TRBD1 is not possible without DNA. Germline CDR1 LGHNA, CDR2 YSLEER. The CDR3 covers 16 residues. The CDR3 region is CASSQDMGQRRNEQFF.

This chain connects TRBV27 to TRBJ1-1; TCRdb lists TRBD1, though no DNA is available to test this call. Germline lookup yields CDR1 MNHEY and CDR2 SMNVEV (reference sequence). This CDR3 spans 12 amino acids. This CDR3 is CASWGRGTEAFF.

The chain is built from TRBV20-1 and TRBJ2-5; the TCRdb D gene call, TRBD1, has no DNA to confirm it. The CDR3 covers 15 residues. Germline V gene sequence: CDR1 DFQATT, CDR2 SNEGSKA (reference sequence). The CDR3 loop is CSARPGAGAQETQYF.

This sequence joins TRBV4-3 and TRBJ2-7; TCRdb's D call, TRBD2, is unchecked because there is no DNA. From germline, CDR1 is LGHNA and CDR2 YSLEER. The CDR3 is 17 residues long. The CDR3 loop is CASSQLTLREGPYEQYF.

V and J are TRBV18 and TRBJ2-1; the TCRdb call, TRBD2, lacks DNA for checking. The germline V gene has CDR1 KGHSH and CDR2 LQKENI. This CDR3 region has 14 residues. Here the CDR3 reads CASSSAGGPVEQFF.

This sequence joins TRBV7-2 and TRBJ2-7; lacking DNA, the TRBD1 call made by TCRdb goes unchecked. This CDR3 comprises 15 residues. CDR1 and CDR2 from the germline V gene are SGHTA and FQGNSA. The CDR3 is CASSLDGWDAYEQYF.

This chain links TRBV7-9 with TRBJ1-6. CDR1 and CDR2 (germline): SEHNR, FQNEAQ (reference sequence). The CDR3 length is 14 residues. Here the CDR3 reads CASSLDGVDSPLHF.

CDR3 loop: CASSLEPSGRNEQFF. This chain joins TRBV7-2 and TRBJ2-1; the D gene TCRdb calls, TRBD2, cannot be checked with no DNA. The CDR3 is made up of 15 amino acids. Germline values: CDR1 SGHTA, CDR2 FQGNSA.

The genes are TRBV5-5 and TRBJ2-1; TCRdb outputs TRBD1, but without DNA this stays unchecked. Germline assignment: CDR1 SGHKS and CDR2 YYEKEE (reference sequence). The CDR3 is 14 residues long. The CDR3 sequence: CASSPPGSQNEQFF.

V gene TRBV2 combines with J gene TRBJ1-5. The CDR3 has 14 residues. Germline-derived CDR1 and CDR2 are SNHLY and FYNNEI. CDR3: CASRGGESYQPQHF.

J is TRBJ2-6 and V is TRBV11-1; TCRdb picks TRBD1, but there is no DNA to check that call. The V gene's germline CDR1 is SGHAT and CDR2 FQDESV (reference sequence). The CDR3 spans 18 residues. Here the CDR3 reads CASSWTGRSSFGANVLTF.

The J gene is TRBJ2-1, the V gene TRBV28; TCRdb names TRBD1, which stays unverified in the absence of DNA. CDR1 is MDHEN, CDR2 SYDVKM, per germline. The CDR3 runs to 15 residues. CDR3 amino acids: CASSLGTGAGNEQFF.

CDR3 in amino acids: CASSLLGVNQPQHF. The genes are TRBV5-5 and TRBJ1-5; TCRdb calls TRBD1, which cannot be checked without DNA. CDR1 is SGHKS, CDR2 YYEKEE, per germline (reference sequence). The CDR3 extends over 14 amino acids.

The rearrangement links TRBV18 to TRBJ1-4; checking the TCRdb D call of TRBD1 is not possible without DNA. The germline gives CDR1 KGHSH, CDR2 LQKENI. The CDR3 totals 15 residues. Here the CDR3 reads CASSENRDHNEKLFF.

V usage is TRBV7-9 and J usage is TRBJ2-2; TCRdb outputs TRBD2, but without DNA this stays unchecked. This CDR3 is 16 amino acids long. The germline gives CDR1 SEHNR, CDR2 FQNEAQ (reference sequence). The CDR3: CASSTTSDRLTGELFF.

This chain connects TRBV2 to TRBJ2-7; absent DNA, TCRdb's TRBD2 call cannot be checked. CDR3 length: 16 residues. Per the germline V gene, CDR1 is SNHLY and CDR2 is FYNNEI. The CDR3 spells CASKGLAGQVPWEQYF. Combining the CDR3 with reference TRBV2 and TRBJ2-7 gives the whole variable domain EPEVTQTPSHQVTQMGQEVILRCVPISNHLYFYWYRQILGQKVEFLVSFYNNEISEKSEIFDDQFSVERPDGSNFTLKIRSTKLEDSAMYFCASKGLAGQVPWEQYFGPGTRLTVT.